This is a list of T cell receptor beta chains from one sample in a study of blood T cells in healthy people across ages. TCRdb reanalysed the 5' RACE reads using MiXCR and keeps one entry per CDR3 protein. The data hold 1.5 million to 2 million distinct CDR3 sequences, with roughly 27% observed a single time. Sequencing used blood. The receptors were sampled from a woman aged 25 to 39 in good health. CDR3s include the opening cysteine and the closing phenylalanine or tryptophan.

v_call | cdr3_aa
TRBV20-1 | CRNSVAAAEAFF
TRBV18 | CASSLGTADSGNTIYF
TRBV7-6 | CASSGQGDGKLFF
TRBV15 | CATSRGGNDQPQHF
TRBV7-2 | CASSLERVDEQYF
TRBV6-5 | CASSYSFGAGSTYEQYF
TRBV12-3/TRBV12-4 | CASSLPGGTSYNEQFF
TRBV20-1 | CSGLGGHTDTQYF
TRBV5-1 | CASSWDGGYNEQFF
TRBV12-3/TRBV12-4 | CASSPPGTGADEQFF
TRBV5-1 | CASSFNRGLADTQYF
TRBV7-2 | CASSRRAGGEEQYF
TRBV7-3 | CASSFPGTSGQGEQFF
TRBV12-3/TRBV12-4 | CATRYKSNGYNEQFF
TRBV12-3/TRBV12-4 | CASSLENHRDRRYEQYF
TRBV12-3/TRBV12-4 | CASSVTTGVEQYF
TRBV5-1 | CASSLSSAANTEAFF
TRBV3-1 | CASSQDSSDPTDTQYF
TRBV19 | CASSNQYGAYEQYF
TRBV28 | CASRGTVGSGPSYNEQFF
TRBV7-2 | CASSLGKPNTGELFF
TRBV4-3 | CAGSTRLAERCEQYF
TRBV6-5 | CASSYSTVREETQYF
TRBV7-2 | CASAEGAAYEQYF
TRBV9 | CASSEAPQLAQQFF
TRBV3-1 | CASTRGTDEQYF
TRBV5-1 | CASSRGTWREGYEQYF
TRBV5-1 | CASSLEQNTEAFF
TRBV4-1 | CASSQDGGNEKLFF
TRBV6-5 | CASSYLANRAEFYGYTF
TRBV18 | CASSPGARFERETQFF
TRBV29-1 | CSADEQYF
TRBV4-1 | CASSQKRTGGWDGYTF
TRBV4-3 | CASSQDNRGVTGNYGYTF